The 24 T cell receptor beta chains below were found in one sample sequenced in a study of T-cell reconstitution after alpha-beta-depleted transplantation in children. Library preparation (for TCRbeta) was performed with unique molecular identifiers. TCRdb independently ran MiXCR on the PCR reads; one entry per CDR3 protein. The repertoire holds about a million distinct CDR3 sequences, with 25% to 30% as singletons. Sequencing was performed on PBMCs, mostly from graft donor cells, taken 360 days after TCRalphabeta/CD19-depleted stem cell transplant. The receptors were sampled from a boy younger than two who had a stem cell transplant for SCID, so the T cells may come from the graft donor.

The J gene is TRBJ2-1, the V gene TRBV5-1; the D call may be TRBD1 or TRBD2 (5 bases each). Trimming took 0 bases from V and 7 from J, leaving 8 bases between them. Germline CDR1 SGHRS, CDR2 YFSETQ. CDR3 size: 13 residues. The CDR3 nucleotides are TGCGCCAGCAGCTTGGCCTGGGGGAATGAGCAGTTCTTC. It encodes CASSLAWGNEQFF.

This clonotype has just a few counts. The chain carries TRBV4-1 and TRBJ2-7, with 8 bases lining up with TRBD2. V lost 2 bases to trimming and J lost 1 base; unmatched junction nucleotides: 4. The CDR3 is made up of 15 amino acids. CDR1 and CDR2 from the germline V gene are MGHRA and YSYEKL. In DNA form, the CDR3 reads TGCGCCAGCAGCCAATGCAGCGGGGGTTCCTACGAGCAGTACTTC. This sequence encodes CASSQCSGGSYEQYF.

The rearrangement links TRBV5-1 to TRBJ2-3; TRBD2 matches 7 bases. V dropped 7 bases and J dropped 1; count of bases not matched to a gene: 6. This CDR3 region has 14 residues. CDR1 and CDR2 (germline): SGHRS, YFSETQ. The CDR3 sequence is CASRGETGTDTQYF. CDR3 nucleotide sequence: TGCGCCAGCCGGGGGGAGACCGGCACAGATACGCAGTATTTT.

This clonotype was counted between two and nine times. This CDR3 reads CASSYDGGGAWYEQYF. The CDR3 coding sequence is TGTGCCAGCAGTTACGATGGCGGGGGGGCCTGGTACGAGCAGTACTTC. This rearrangement joins TRBV6-5 to TRBJ2-7, with 9 positions matching TRBD2. The CDR3 runs 16 residues. V shed 2 bases, J shed 4 bases, and the junction held 9 bases outside the gene matches. Germline CDR1 is MNHEY and CDR2 is SVGAGI.

The genes are TRBV2 and TRBJ1-3, with D perhaps TRBD1 (5 bases). Deletions cut 4 bases from V and 2 bases from J, with 21 bases between. Germline V CDR1 and CDR2: SNHLY, FYNNEI. This CDR3 region has 18 residues. The CDR3 loop is CASSVSPRAGKAGNTIYF. Here the CDR3 DNA reads TGTGCCAGCAGTGTCTCGCCCCGGGCAGGGAAAGCTGGAAACACCATATATTTT.

This clonotype was observed a handful of times. The V call is TRBV20-1, the J call TRBJ1-3, with a possible D match to TRBD1 (5 bases). The V gene lost 0 bases and the J gene lost 14 bases, with 17 bases spanning the gap. CDR3 length: 13 residues. In germline, CDR1 is DFQATT, CDR2 SNEGSKA (reference sequence). CDR3 bases: TGCAGTGCTAGAGATCCCAACAGGATACCCCTATATTTT. Its translation is CSARDPNRIPLYF.

This chain connects TRBV9 to TRBJ1-2; D ambiguous. This CDR3 has 14 amino acids. The V gene's germline CDR1 is SGDLS and CDR2 YYNGEE. Trimming left V 4 bases short and J 4 bases short, with 14 bases between. CDR3 sequence: CASSSVAGPYGYTF. The DNA for the CDR3 is TGTGCCAGCAGCAGCGTGGCAGGCCCCTATGGCTACACCTTC.

Only a few counts were recorded for this clonotype. The V and J genes are TRBV11-2 and TRBJ1-1; D is possibly TRBD1 (6 bases). Looked up from germline, CDR1 is SGHAT and CDR2 is FQNNGV. CDR3 length: 15 amino acids. The V gene lost 3 bases and the J gene lost 1 base, with 12 bases spanning the gap. DNA of the CDR3: TGTGCCAGCAGCTTTCACAGGGATCCGAACACTGAAGCTTTCTTT. Its protein is CASSFHRDPNTEAFF.

This clonotype was found many times. This sequence joins TRBV10-3 and TRBJ2-3, with unresolved D. Germline assignment: CDR1 ENHRY and CDR2 SYGVKD. This CDR3 spans 11 amino acids. With 9 bases removed from V and 6 bases from J, the gap between germline ends came to 10 bases. CDR3 sequence (DNA): TGTGCCATTTCCGAAAGGGATACGCAGTATTTT. The encoded protein is CAISERDTQYF.

The rearrangement links TRBV15 to TRBJ1-2; tentative D call: TRBD1 (6 bases). With 2 bases removed from V and 5 bases from J, the gap between germline ends came to 21 bases. Germline CDR1 LNHNV, CDR2 YYDKDF (reference sequence). This CDR3 spans 17 amino acids. CDR3 DNA sequence: TGTGCCACCAGCAGACCCGGCGGGGACATCGAGGCTTATGGCTACACCTTC. This translates into CATSRPGGDIEAYGYTF.

The chain uses TRBV5-1 and TRBJ2-3; D is ambiguous. V dropped 1 base and J dropped 5 bases, with 11 bases sitting between them. Germline V CDR1 and CDR2: SGHRS, YFSETQ. This CDR3 has 14 residues. The CDR3 protein is CASSLWAIGDTQYF. CDR3 coding DNA: TGCGCCAGCAGCTTGTGGGCCATTGGAGATACGCAGTATTTT.

DNA for the CDR3: TGTGCCATCAGTGGACAGGGCACAAGTGATACGCAGTATTTT. It translates to CAISGQGTSDTQYF. V gene TRBV10-3 combines with J gene TRBJ2-3, with 7 bases matching TRBD1. The CDR3 contains 14 residues. Per germline, CDR1 ENHRY and CDR2 SYGVKD. V gave up 4 bases and J gave up 6 bases; unmatched junction bases: 7.

In this sample, this clonotype turned up many times. V is TRBV24-1 and J is TRBJ2-7, with D unclear. Germline V lookup: CDR1 KGHDR, CDR2 SFDVKD. The CDR3 loop spans 15 amino acids. The V gene lost 4 bases and the J gene lost 0 bases, with 12 bases spanning the gap. CDR3 residues: CATSDYTSSSYEQYF. CDR3 sequence (DNA): TGTGCCACCAGTGACTATACATCAAGCTCCTACGAGCAGTACTTC.

This clonotype has more than one count but fewer than ten. The rearrangement uses TRBV28 and TRBJ2-5; D perhaps matches TRBD1 (6 bases). The CDR3 spans 13 residues. V lost 5 bases and J lost 3, with 10 bases in between. Germline V gives CDR1 MDHEN, CDR2 SYDVKM. Here the CDR3 DNA reads TGTGCCAGCAGTAGCGGACAGAAAGAGACCCAGTACTTC. Its translation is CASSSGQKETQYF.

This clonotype was seen more than once but under ten times. V and J are TRBV3-1 and TRBJ2-2, with TRBD2 as a possible D gene (6 bases). This CDR3 comprises 15 residues. V gave up 3 bases and J gave up 1 base, with 9 bases separating them. Germline lookup yields CDR1 LGHDT and CDR2 YNNKEL (reference sequence). The CDR3 spells CASSQGTWNTGELFF. CDR3 in DNA: TGTGCCAGCAGCCAGGGGACTTGGAACACCGGGGAGCTGTTTTTT.

The V and J genes are TRBV12-3 or TRBV12-4 and TRBJ1-1, with a possible D match to TRBD1 (5 bases). The V and J ends lost 10 bases and 0 bases respectively, with 12 bases between them. The CDR3 has 13 residues. The DNA of the CDR3 is TGTGCCACACGGGACTGGCTGAACACTGAAGCTTTCTTT. This translates into CATRDWLNTEAFF.

This clonotype was picked up a small number of times. This rearrangement joins TRBV5-1 to TRBJ2-7, with D maybe TRBD2 (6 bases). Germline loops: CDR1 SGHRS, CDR2 YFSETQ. The CDR3 extends over 15 amino acids. The ends were cut back, 0 bases at V and 3 bases at J, with 13 bases in the middle. The CDR3 loop is CASSLAGGAIYEQYF. CDR3 in DNA: TGCGCCAGCAGCTTGGCTGGAGGGGCCATCTACGAGCAGTACTTC.

This clonotype was counted between two and nine times. The chain joins TRBV12-3 or TRBV12-4 to TRBJ2-3; D is ambiguous. Trimming cost V 6 bases and J 4 bases, with 5 bases left between them. This CDR3 region has 11 residues. In DNA, the CDR3 is TGTGCCAGCAGATCCGCAGATACGCAGTATTTT. Amino acid sequence: CASRSADTQYF.

The chain joins TRBV20-1 to TRBJ2-7, with TRBD2 matching 9 bases. The V and J ends lost 5 bases and 7 bases, in that order; junction bases with no gene match: 21. CDR3 length equals 17 residues. Germline-derived CDR1 and CDR2 are DFQATT and SNEGSKA (reference sequence). CDR3 loop: CSAFSFLSGGISGEQYF. Here the CDR3 DNA reads TGCAGTGCTTTCTCCTTTCTCAGCGGGGGGATATCGGGGGAGCAGTACTTC.

The chain uses TRBV4-1 and TRBJ1-2; 7 bases agree with TRBD1. The CDR3 totals 15 residues. V trimming: 0 bases; J trimming: 5 bases; junction bases outside the gene matches: 6. The germline V gene has CDR1 MGHRA and CDR2 YSYEKL. In DNA form, the CDR3 reads TGCGCCAGCAGCCAAGATGTGGGGACAGAATATGGCTACACCTTC. This codes for CASSQDVGTEYGYTF.

This chain's CDR3 is CASSLEADSYNEQFF. CDR3 DNA: TGTGCCAGCAGCTTAGAGGCTGACTCCTACAATGAGCAGTTCTTC. The chain couples TRBV7-9 to TRBJ2-1; D is uncertain. The V end was cut by 1 base, the J end by 0 bases, with 7 bases between. The CDR3 has 15 amino acids. Per the germline V gene, CDR1 is SEHNR and CDR2 is FQNEAQ (reference sequence).

This clonotype has ten or more counts. This sequence joins TRBV20-1 and TRBJ2-7; 11 bases match TRBD2. This CDR3 has 15 amino acids. Germline CDR1 reads DFQATT; CDR2 reads SNEGSKA (reference sequence). With V trimmed by 1 base and J by 2 bases, 4 bases remained unmatched. The CDR3 bases are TGCAGTGCTAGAGCTCATAGCGGGAGGGCCTACGAGCAGTACTTC. As protein: CSARAHSGRAYEQYF.

This clonotype was found a few times. The chain joins TRBV20-1 to TRBJ2-1; TRBD2 agrees at 8 bases. Germline CDR1 DFQATT, CDR2 SNEGSKA (reference sequence). The junction had 6 bases not matched to a gene; V was cut back by 5 bases and J by 6 bases. CDR3 length: 13 residues. The CDR3 loop reads CSASTGGGNEQFF. The DNA of the CDR3 is TGCAGTGCTTCCACGGGAGGGGGCAATGAGCAGTTCTTC.

This clonotype was recorded a few times. The chain carries TRBV7-2 and TRBJ2-3; TRBD2 aligns across 11 bases. Germline assignment: CDR1 SGHTA and CDR2 FQGNSA. Germline trimming cut 1 base from V and 5 bases from J; bases unmatched to any gene: 5. The CDR3 has 16 residues. The CDR3 here is CASSLETSGGEDTQYF. As DNA, the CDR3 is TGTGCCAGCAGCTTAGAAACTAGCGGGGGCGAAGATACGCAGTATTTT.